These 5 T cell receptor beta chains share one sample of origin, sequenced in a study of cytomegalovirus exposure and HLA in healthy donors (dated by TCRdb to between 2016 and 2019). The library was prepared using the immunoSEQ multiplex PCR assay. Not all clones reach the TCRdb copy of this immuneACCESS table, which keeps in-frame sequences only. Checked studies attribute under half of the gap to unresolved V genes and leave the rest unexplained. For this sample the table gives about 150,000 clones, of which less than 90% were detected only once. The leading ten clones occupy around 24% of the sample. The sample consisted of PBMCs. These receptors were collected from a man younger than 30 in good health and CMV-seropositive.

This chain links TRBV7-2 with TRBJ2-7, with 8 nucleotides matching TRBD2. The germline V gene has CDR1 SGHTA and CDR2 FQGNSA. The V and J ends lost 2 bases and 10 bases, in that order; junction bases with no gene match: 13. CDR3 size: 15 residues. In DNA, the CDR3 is TGTGCCAGCAGCTTAACTAGCGGTGCCCGCCTAGATCAGTACTTC. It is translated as CASSLTSGARLDQYF.

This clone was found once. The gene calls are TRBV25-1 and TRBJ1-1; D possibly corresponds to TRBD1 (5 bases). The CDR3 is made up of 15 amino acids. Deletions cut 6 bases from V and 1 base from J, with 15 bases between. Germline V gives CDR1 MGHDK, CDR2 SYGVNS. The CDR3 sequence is CASRPSGKGNTEAFF. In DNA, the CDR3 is TGTGCCAGCAGGCCGTCAGGGAAGGGGAACACTGAAGCTTTCTTT.

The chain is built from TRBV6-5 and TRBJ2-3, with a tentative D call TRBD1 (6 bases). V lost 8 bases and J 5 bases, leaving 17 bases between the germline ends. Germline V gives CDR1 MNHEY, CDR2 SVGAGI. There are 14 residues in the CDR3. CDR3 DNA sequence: TGTGCCAGCGAAGTACGAGGGGGAAGAGATACGCAGTATTTT. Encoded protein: CASEVRGGRDTQYF.

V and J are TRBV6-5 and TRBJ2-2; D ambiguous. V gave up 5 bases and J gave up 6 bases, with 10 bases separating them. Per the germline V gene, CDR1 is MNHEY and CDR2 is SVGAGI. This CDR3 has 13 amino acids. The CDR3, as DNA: TGTGCCAGCAGTGGCGTGGGCTCCGGGGAGCTGTTTTTT. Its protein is CASSGVGSGELFF.

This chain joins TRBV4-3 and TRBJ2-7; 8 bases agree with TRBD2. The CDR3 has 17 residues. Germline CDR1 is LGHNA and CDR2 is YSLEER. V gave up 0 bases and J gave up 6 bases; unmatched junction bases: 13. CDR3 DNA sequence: TGCGCCAGCAGCCAAGATCTCGGGGGGGGCCTCCCAGGCGAGCAGTACTTC. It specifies CASSQDLGGGLPGEQYF.